The rows below give T cell receptor beta chains drawn from one sample of a study of T cells in Graves' hyperthyroidism and ophthalmopathy. TCRdb reprocessed the multiplex PCR reads via MiXCR and lists one record per CDR3 protein. This sample carries 80,000 to 100,000 distinct CDR3 sequences, approximately 42% of them seen once, and the ten largest clones take more than 8.5%. Sequenced sample: peripheral blood or thyroid tissue (not recorded which). Receptors were obtained from a woman aged 25 to 39 with Graves' hyperthyroidism. CDR3s include the opening cysteine and the closing phenylalanine or tryptophan. D genes are given only for firm matches. Size values are once, few and many counts, or a class for expanded clones, and some rows have none.

>NA|TRBD1|TRBJ1-4|TRBV2
TGTGCCAGCAGTTCGGGACAGGGAGTTGAAAAACTGTTTTTT
CASSSGQGVEKLFF
>many|NA|TRBJ1-3|TRBV5-4
TGTGCCAGCAGCCGGACGGGAACTGGAAACACCATATATTTT
CASSRTGTGNTIYF
>many|NA|TRBJ1-5|TRBV6-5
TGTGCCAGCAGTTACTCCCGTTCACCTTATAGCAATCAGCCCCAGCATTTT
CASSYSRSPYSNQPQHF
>few|NA|TRBJ1-3|TRBV30
TGTGCCTGGAGTTACGGTGGACAGCCAAACACCATATATTTT
CAWSYGGQPNTIYF
>NA|NA|TRBJ1-1|TRBV20-1
TGCAGTGTCGTCAGGGTAGGAACTGAAGCTTTCTTT
CSVVRVGTEAFF
>many|TRBD1|TRBJ2-7|TRBV9
TGTGCCAGCAGCCCCCGGACAGGGGCCGGTCGCGAGCAGTACTTC
CASSPRTGAGREQYF
>NA|TRBD1|TRBJ2-7|TRBV2
TGTGCCAGCAGTGGGGACAGGGGAGACTACGAGCAGTACTTC
CASSGDRGDYEQYF
>NA|NA|TRBJ1-6|TRBV13
TGTGCCAGCAGTTTCCTTTTGGGGAGACGCTACCGGGATTCACCCCTCCACTTT
CASSFLLGRRYRDSPLHF
>many|TRBD1|TRBJ2-2|TRBV6-6
TGTGCCAGCAGTGAGGGACAGGGGGAATCCGGGGAGCTGTTTTTT
CASSEGQGESGELFF
>many|TRBD2|TRBJ2-7|TRBV6-2/TRBV6-3
TGTGCCAGCAGGGGAGGACTAGCGGGTGCCTACGAGCAGTACTTC
CASRGGLAGAYEQYF
>NA|TRBD1|TRBJ2-7|TRBV7-9
TGTGCCAGCAGCTTAGCCGGGACAGCCTACGAGCAGTACTTC
CASSLAGTAYEQYF
>many|TRBD2|TRBJ2-5|TRBV20-1
TGCAGTGCTAGAGATTCGGCCGGGACTAGCGGGAGGTTAATGGGAGAGACCCAGTACTTC
CSARDSAGTSGRLMGETQYF
>NA|TRBD1|TRBJ1-6|TRBV12-3/TRBV12-4
TGTGCCAGCAGTGGGGACAGGGGAGGTTCACCCCTCCACTTT
CASSGDRGGSPLHF
>many|NA|TRBJ1-1|TRBV19
TGTGCCAGTAGTAACAGGGTCAGCGCCACTGAAGCTTTCTTT
CASSNRVSATEAFF
>medium-sized|TRBD1|TRBJ1-1|TRBV2
TGTGCCAGCAGTGGGGGACAGGATGAAGCTTTCTTT
CASSGGQDEAFF
>few|NA|TRBJ1-5|TRBV28
TGTGCCAGCAGAATACAGGGATGGGGCTATCAGTCCCAGCATTTT
CASRIQGWGYQSQHF
>NA|NA|TRBJ1-2|TRBV7-6
TGTGCCAGCAGCTTAGAGGGCAGGGATCCTTATGGCTACACCTTC
CASSLEGRDPYGYTF
>many|NA|TRBJ1-6|TRBV11-2
TGTGCCAGCAGACACCACCTCGGTTCACCCCTCCACTTT
CASRHHLGSPLHF
>many|NA|TRBJ1-1|TRBV7-8
TGTGCCAGCAGCCGCCAGAGAATCACTGAAGCTTTCTTT
CASSRQRITEAFF
>many|NA|TRBJ1-4|TRBV5-5
TGTGCCAGCAGCCCGCGAGAGACCCATGAAAAACTGTTTTTT
CASSPRETHEKLFF
>many|NA|TRBJ1-1|TRBV7-3
TGTGCCAGCAGCTTACTAGGGATCACTGAAGCTTTCTTT
CASSLLGITEAFF
>many|NA|TRBJ1-1|TRBV5-1
TGCGCCAGCAGCTTCCTCGGGCCAACGGAGAACACTGAAGCTTTCTTT
CASSFLGPTENTEAFF
>NA|TRBD1|TRBJ1-4|TRBV2
TGTGCCAGCAGTGAACAGGGGGCGAAACTGTTTTTT
CASSEQGAKLFF
>NA|NA|TRBJ1-2|TRBV7-9
TGTGCCAGCAGCGTTGACCCGACTGATGGCTACACCTTC
CASSVDPTDGYTF
>NA|NA|TRBJ1-1|TRBV7-2
TGTGCCAGCAGCTTAGGGGAAAGGGGGGAAGCTTTCTTT
CASSLGERGEAFF
>NA|NA|TRBJ1-6|TRBV20-1
TGCAGTGCTTATCTTCGGGGATCGGCCCTCCACTTT
CSAYLRGSALHF
>many|TRBD1|TRBJ2-2|TRBV20-1
TGCAGTGCTAGCTGGGGGGCTGTGACAGGGGGGAGAACCGGGGAGCTGTTTTTT
CSASWGAVTGGRTGELFF
>many|TRBD1|TRBJ2-7|TRBV5-6
TGTGCCAGCAGCCGGCAAGGGGGCGGGGAGCAGTACTTC
CASSRQGGGEQYF
>NA|TRBD1|TRBJ2-7|TRBV20-1
TGCAGTGCCACTAGGGACAGCCTCTACGAGCAGTACTTC
CSATRDSLYEQYF
>many|TRBD2|TRBJ2-7|TRBV6-4
TGTGCCAGCAGTGACTCGGGACTAGCGGAACAGTACTTC
CASSDSGLAEQYF
>NA|NA|TRBJ2-1|TRBV20-1
TGCAGTGCTAGACGAGGGGCCGGCTCCTACAATGAGCAGTTCTTC
CSARRGAGSYNEQFF